One and the same sample provided the 25 T cell receptor beta chains below, sequenced in a study of cytomegalovirus exposure and HLA in healthy donors. PCR employed 60 Vbeta and 13 Jbeta primers. TCRdb's copy holds only in-frame clones and misses some; the assay was immunoSEQ multiplex PCR. The repertoire holds about 110,000 clones, roughly 73% seen once, with roughly 7.8% in the top ten. Sequenced material: PBMCs. All receptors derive from a man aged 30 to 39 in good health and CMV-seronegative.

The CDR3 spells CASSFKTGTTEAFF. DNA of the CDR3: TGTGCCAGCAGTTTTAAGACAGGGACCACTGAAGCTTTCTTT. This chain joins TRBV12-1 and TRBJ1-1; the tabulated D call, TRBD1, remains unverified against the DNA. TRBV12-1 is marked as a pseudogene. This CDR3 contains 14 residues.

Comment on this clone: An end of the junction does not agree with germline; a read error may underlie this. J is TRBJ1-2 and V is TRBV27; tentatively, D is TRBD1 (6 bases). Germline V gene lookup returns CDR1 MNHEY and CDR2 SMNVEV (reference sequence). There are 12 residues in the CDR3. The CDR3 coding sequence is TGTGCCAGCTGGACAGCTGTCTATGGCTACGCCTTC. This encodes CASWTAVYGYAF.

The rearrangement uses TRBV5-1 and TRBJ2-2, with 10 nucleotides matching TRBD2. The length of the CDR3 is 15 residues. After removal of 4 bases from V and 4 bases from J, the junction contained 4 bases not matched to a gene. Germline CDR1 SGHRS, CDR2 YFSETQ. CDR3 bases: TGCGCCAGCAGCGAAAGCGGGAGGGCCACCGGGGAGCTGTTTTTT. Residues: CASSESGRATGELFF.

Comments on this clone: An end of the junction differs from the germline gene, which may be a read error. V usage is TRBV7-9 and J usage is TRBJ2-7; D call uncertain. The CDR3 is 11 amino acids. CDR1 and CDR2 from the germline V gene are SEHNR and FQNEAQ (reference sequence). The CDR3, as DNA: TGTTCCAGCAGCTACAACTACGAGCAGTACTTC. This gives the protein CSSSYNYEQYF.

This chain uses TRBV19 with TRBJ1-1, with D perhaps matching TRBD1 (6 bases). The CDR3 sequence is 14 residues long. Germline CDR1 reads LNHDA; CDR2 reads SQIVND (reference sequence). The germline V and J ends were trimmed by 6 bases and 7 bases, with 18 bases remaining between them. CDR3 in DNA: TGTGCCAGTAGGAGGTCGGACAGCGGGAGTGAAGCTTTCTTT. Protein sequence: CASRRSDSGSEAFF. Drawing the rest from reference TRBV19 and TRBJ1-1, the complete variable domain is DGGITQSPKYLFRKEGQNVTLSCEQNLNHDAMYWYRQDPGQGLRLIYYSQIVNDFQKGDIAEGYSVSREKKESFPLTVTSAQKNPTAFYLCASRRSDSGSEAFFGQGTRLTVV.

The J gene is TRBJ2-5, the V gene TRBV30; D is uncertain. CDR3 size: 12 residues. With 1 base removed from V and 5 bases from J, the gap between germline ends came to 8 bases. Germline assignment: CDR1 GTSNPN and CDR2 SVGIG (reference sequence). The CDR3 sequence: CAWSGGWETQYF. As DNA, the CDR3 is TGTGCCTGGAGTGGCGGATGGGAGACCCAGTACTTC.

The gene calls are TRBV5-8 and TRBJ2-7, with 13 nucleotides matching TRBD2. This CDR3 comprises 16 residues. The V gene's germline CDR1 is SGHTS and CDR2 YDEGEE. Trimming cost V 0 bases and J 0 bases; bases outside gene matches: 0. The CDR3 sequence is CASSLGLAGGSYEQYF. CDR3 DNA: TGTGCCAGCAGCTTGGGACTAGCGGGAGGCTCCTACGAGCAGTACTTC.

The genes are TRBV7-9 and TRBJ1-3, with a possible D match to TRBD1 (6 bases). The CDR3 sequence is 13 residues long. Trimming shortened V by 8 bases and J by 6 bases, and 14 bases separated the two germline ends. Per germline, CDR1 SEHNR and CDR2 FQNEAQ (reference sequence). CDR3 sequence reads: CASGTTGINTIYF. The CDR3 nucleotides are TGTGCCAGCGGAACTACAGGGATAAACACCATATATTTT.

In this sample, this clone turned up once. V usage is TRBV5-1 and J usage is TRBJ2-5, with TRBD2 matching over 7 bases. The DNA end is more similar to TRBJ2-7, so the J call may be wrong. The V gene's germline CDR1 is SGHRS and CDR2 YFSETQ. The CDR3 spans 14 residues. Here the CDR3 reads CASSLARGSYEQYF. The DNA of the CDR3 is TGCGCCAGCAGCTTGGCACGCGGGAGCTACGAGCAGTACTTC.

The rearrangement uses TRBV6-6 and TRBJ1-3; D might be TRBD1 (6 bases). V lost 6 bases, J lost 4 bases, and 16 bases lay in between. The CDR3 totals 15 residues. In germline, CDR1 is MNHNY, CDR2 SVGAGI (reference sequence). DNA for the CDR3: TGTGCCAGCAGCTATCGCAGGGGTGTGGGAAACACCATATATTTT. Translation gives CASSYRRGVGNTIYF.

This chain uses TRBV9 with TRBJ1-2; D remains unclear. This CDR3 is built from 16 residues. The V end lost 1 base, the J end lost 2 bases, and 15 bases lay between the germline ends. Germline V lookup: CDR1 SGDLS, CDR2 YYNGEE. CDR3 in DNA: TGTGCCAGCAGCGTATCATCGGAGGCCCTAAACTATGGCTACACCTTC. Translated, it gives CASSVSSEALNYGYTF.

The chain is built from TRBV9 and TRBJ1-5, with D perhaps matching TRBD1 (5 bases). The CDR3 sequence is 14 residues long. V was pared by 4 bases and J by 9 bases, with 17 bases between. Germline V gene data show CDR1 as SGDLS and CDR2 as YYNGEE. The DNA of the CDR3 is TGTGCCAGCAGCTTATCCGGGGGGTCAGGGCCCCAGCATTTT. Its protein product is CASSLSGGSGPQHF.

This chain joins TRBV2 and TRBJ1-1, with TRBD1 matching over 9 bases. The CDR3 is 15 amino acids. The J segment lost 1 base and the V segment lost 4 bases, leaving 4 bases of the junction unmatched. Looked up from germline, CDR1 is SNHLY and CDR2 is FYNNEI. The CDR3 protein is CASSGDRAQNTEAFF. CDR3 sequence (DNA): TGTGCCAGCAGTGGGGACAGGGCACAGAACACTGAAGCTTTCTTT. Supplemented by reference TRBV2 and TRBJ1-1, the full variable domain reads EPEVTQTPSHQVTQMGQEVILRCVPISNHLYFYWYRQILGQKVEFLVSFYNNEISEKSEIFDDQFSVERPDGSNFTLKIRSTKLEDSAMYFCASSGDRAQNTEAFFGQGTRLTVV.

CDR3 bases: TGTGCCAGCAGTGCACAGGGTACGGGCACTGAAGCTTTCTTT. The encoded protein is CASSAQGTGTEAFF. The chain is built from TRBV9 and TRBJ1-1, with D perhaps matching TRBD1 (6 bases). Deletions cut 5 bases from V and 4 bases from J, with 15 bases between. The CDR3 is 14 residues long. Germline assignment: CDR1 SGDLS and CDR2 YYNGEE.

This clone has just a few counts. The chain is built from TRBV27 and TRBJ2-1; the D gene is possibly TRBD2 (6 bases). Trimming cost V 5 bases and J 0 bases, with 11 bases left between them. The CDR3 is 15 amino acids. Germline V gives CDR1 MNHEY, CDR2 SMNVEV (reference sequence). The CDR3 sequence is CASSPGRSSYNEQFF. The CDR3 DNA is TGTGCCAGCAGTCCGGGGAGGAGCTCCTACAATGAGCAGTTCTTC.

This chain connects TRBV27 to TRBJ2-1; 8 positions agree with TRBD1. V shed 7 bases and J 9 bases; nucleotides not matched to a gene: 5. The CDR3 is made up of 12 amino acids. Per germline, CDR1 MNHEY and CDR2 SMNVEV (reference sequence). The CDR3, as DNA: TGTGCCAGCATTGGACAGGGTGGTGAGCAGTTCTTC. This translates into CASIGQGGEQFF.

The chain joins TRBV29-1 to TRBJ2-4; 9 nucleotides agree with TRBD2. Germline loops: CDR1 SQVTM, CDR2 ANQGSEA. The V and J ends lost 4 bases and 1 base, in that order; junction bases with no gene match: 8. This CDR3 spans 16 amino acids. The DNA of the CDR3 is TGCAGCGTTGGGGCGGGAGGGCGTAGGGCCAAAAACATTCAGTACTTC. Translating it yields CSVGAGGRRAKNIQYF.

The V gene is TRBV5-5, the J gene TRBJ1-4; D not certain. This CDR3 is 15 amino acids long. Germline assignment: CDR1 SGHKS and CDR2 YYEKEE (reference sequence). Trimming pared 0 bases from V and 8 bases from J, leaving 14 bases between. CDR3 amino acids: CASSLGGEALEKLFF. In DNA form, the CDR3 reads TGTGCCAGCAGCTTGGGTGGGGAGGCCTTAGAAAAACTGTTTTTT.

The chain is built from TRBV5-1 and TRBJ2-7, with a possible D match to TRBD1 (5 bases). This CDR3 has 13 residues. Trimming removed 0 bases at V and 6 bases at J, with 10 bases between. Germline values: CDR1 SGHRS, CDR2 YFSETQ. As DNA, the CDR3 is TGCGCCAGCAGCTTGGGGGGCAAGGGCGAGCAGTACTTC. This sequence encodes CASSLGGKGEQYF.

V is TRBV7-3 and J is TRBJ2-1; 9 bases are a match to TRBD2. The CDR3 has 12 residues. Germline V lookup: CDR1 SGHTA, CDR2 FQGTGA. V lost 4 bases, J lost 11 bases, and 3 bases stayed unmatched. DNA for the CDR3: TGTGCCAGCAGCTCACTAGCGGGCCAGCAGTTCTTC. Its protein is CASSSLAGQQFF. Combining the CDR3 with reference TRBV7-3 and TRBJ2-1 gives the whole variable domain GAGVSQTPSNKVTEKGKYVELRCDPISGHTALYWYRQSLGQGPEFLIYFQGTGAADDSGLPNDRFFAVRPEGSVSTLKIQRTERGDSAVYLCASSSLAGQQFFGPGTRLTVL.

The V gene is TRBV21-1, the J gene TRBJ2-7; the table's TRBD1 call for D was not verified on the DNA. TRBV21-1 is designated a pseudogene. There are 13 residues in the CDR3. The CDR3 region is CASSPGHPYEQYF. The CDR3 nucleotides are TGTGCCAGCTCCCCTGGACATCCTTACGAGCAGTACTTC.

The J gene is TRBJ2-3, the V gene TRBV6-1; D unclear. The germline CDR1 and CDR2 sequences are MNHNS and SASEGT. The CDR3 has 13 amino acids. The ends were cut back, 4 bases at V and 2 bases at J, with 7 bases in the middle. The DNA of the CDR3 is TGTGCCAGCAGTGGACATCTCACAGATACGCAGTATTTT. As protein: CASSGHLTDTQYF.

The chain carries TRBV4-1 and TRBJ2-6; the match to TRBD2 covers 7 bases. The V segment lost 4 bases and the J segment 5 bases; nucleotides outside the gene matches: 8. The CDR3 covers 16 residues. CDR1 MGHRA and CDR2 YSYEKL come from the germline V gene. DNA for the CDR3: TGCGCCAGCAGCCCGCTAGGGGAGGGAAGGGCCAACGTCCTGACTTTC. It codes for CASSPLGEGRANVLTF.

The gene calls are TRBV15 and TRBJ2-2, with D tentatively TRBD1 (5 bases). The length of the CDR3 is 17 residues. Germline-derived CDR1 and CDR2 are LNHNV and YYDKDF (reference sequence). V lost 0 bases and J 6 bases, leaving 17 bases between the germline ends. Here the CDR3 DNA reads TGTGCCACCAGCAGAGACTCCCCCTCTAGGGGCGCCGGGGAGCTGTTTTTT. Protein product: CATSRDSPSRGAGELFF. Variable domain in full (rest from reference TRBV15 and TRBJ2-2): DAMVIQNPRYQVTQFGKPVTLSCSQTLNHNVMYWYQQKSSQAPKLLFHYYDKDFNNEADTPDNFQSRRPNTSFCFLDIRSPGLGDTAMYLCATSRDSPSRGAGELFFGEGSRLTVL.

In DNA, the CDR3 is TGTGCCACTCGACGAAGGGGCTCCTACGAGCAGTACTTC. It specifies CATRRRGSYEQYF. The chain has TRBV25-1 and TRBJ2-5; D might be TRBD1 (5 bases). With the DNA end fitting TRBJ2-7 better, the J assignment may be wrong. Germline-derived CDR1 and CDR2 are MGHDK and SYGVNS. The CDR3 totals 13 residues.